The rows below give T cell receptor beta chains drawn from one sample of a study of blood T cells in healthy people across ages. One entry per CDR3 protein, called by TCRdb with MiXCR from the 5' RACE reads. This sample has approximately 800,000 distinct CDR3 sequences; roughly 50% occur once, and the top ten carry around 20%. Sample: blood. Source of these receptors: a man aged 25-45 years in good health. CDR3s include the opening cysteine and the closing phenylalanine or tryptophan. Each record gives: V gene, J gene, D gene, clone size, CDR3 DNA, CDR3 protein. The D gene is left open where the match is weak. Clone size is given for some rows only: seen once, a few or many times, or a class if the clone is expanded.

>TRBV30|TRBJ2-7|NA|NA
TGTGCCTGGAGTGTAGACCAGAACGAGCAGTACTTC
CAWSVDQNEQYF
>TRBV25-1|TRBJ2-3|TRBD1|few
TGTGCCAGCAGTGATAGGACAGGGGCTCGCACAGATACGCAGTATTTT
CASSDRTGARTDTQYF
>TRBV20-1|TRBJ2-5|TRBD2|NA
TGCAGTGCTAGAGATCCGCGGGAGGTGCCCCAAGAGACCCAGTACTTC
CSARDPREVPQETQYF
>TRBV12-5|TRBJ1-1|NA|NA
TGTGCTAGTGCCCCGGGGGGTTACTACACTGAAGCTTTCTTT
CASAPGGYYTEAFF
>TRBV29-1|TRBJ2-1|NA|few
TGCAGCGTTGTAGCAGGGGGGTTATACAATGAGCAGTTCTTC
CSVVAGGLYNEQFF
>TRBV4-3|TRBJ2-7|NA|NA
TGCGCCAGCAGCCAAACAAGGACCCGACCCCACGAGCAGTACTTC
CASSQTRTRPHEQYF
>TRBV27|TRBJ2-3|TRBD2|few
TGTGCCAGCAGGCGAGAAACCGCAGCGGGAGATGCAGATACGCAGTATTTT
CASRRETAAGDADTQYF
>TRBV2|TRBJ2-5|NA|once
TGTGCCACGATTCCGGGGACCGGAAAAGAGACCCAGTACTTC
CATIPGTGKETQYF
>TRBV6-5|TRBJ2-3|TRBD2|NA
TGTGCCAGCAGACGCTCTAGCGGGTGGGCCGCAGATACGCAGTATTTT
CASRRSSGWAADTQYF
>TRBV2|TRBJ2-1|TRBD2|NA
TGTGCCAGCATCGGGGGACTAACCAACAATGAGCAGTTCTTC
CASIGGLTNNEQFF
>TRBV6-5|TRBJ1-1|NA|NA
TGTGCCAGCAGGCCAGGGGATGGGAACACTGAAGCTTTCTTT
CASRPGDGNTEAFF
>TRBV29-1|TRBJ2-3|NA|NA
TGCAGCGCAGCCAGCGAGGTAGATACGCAGTATTTT
CSAASEVDTQYF
>TRBV4-2|TRBJ1-6|NA|NA
TGTGCCAGCAGCCAAGCTGGGGGCGAATCACCCCTCCACTTT
CASSQAGGESPLHF
>TRBV6-2/TRBV6-3|TRBJ2-1|TRBD2|NA
TGTGCCAGCAGCGCAACGAGGTCTAGCGGGACAAATGAGCAGTTCTTC
CASSATRSSGTNEQFF
>TRBV7-9|TRBJ1-1|NA|NA
TGTGCCAGCAGCCCACCGCCTGACACCGGGGGTACTGAAGCTTTCTTT
CASSPPPDTGGTEAFF
>TRBV3-1|TRBJ2-7|TRBD2|NA
TGTGCCAGCACTCGGGGAACTAGCGGGAGTTCGGCCGAGCAGTACTTC
CASTRGTSGSSAEQYF
>TRBV5-6|TRBJ2-7|TRBD1|few
TGTGCCAGCAGCCGTCGACAGGGCGACTACGAGCAGTACTTC
CASSRRQGDYEQYF
>TRBV3-1|TRBJ1-2|NA|NA
TGTGCCAGCAGCCAAAATCATAACTATGGCTACACCTTC
CASSQNHNYGYTF
>TRBV20-1|TRBJ2-6|TRBD1|few
TGCAGTGCTAGTCCTACCGGGACAGGGGCTTTGGGGGCCAACGTCCTGACTTTC
CSASPTGTGALGANVLTF
>TRBV6-5|TRBJ2-3|NA|NA
TGTGCCAGCAGTTACTCCTTAGGTGGCGCCACGCAGTATTTT
CASSYSLGGATQYF
>TRBV12-3/TRBV12-4|TRBJ1-4|NA|once
TGTGCCAGCAGTTTAGACAGTGGGCTCGAAAAACTGTTTTTT
CASSLDSGLEKLFF
>TRBV13|TRBJ2-7|TRBD2|few
TGTGCCAGCAGCCCTTGGGCGGGAGATACCTACGAGCAGTACTTC
CASSPWAGDTYEQYF
>TRBV29-1|TRBJ2-3|NA|NA
TGCAGCGTTTGGACACAGTCTAGCACAGATACGCAGTATTTT
CSVWTQSSTDTQYF
>TRBV28|TRBJ2-1|NA|many
TGTGCCAGCCGGGGCAATGAGCAGTTCTTC
CASRGNEQFF
>TRBV6-1|TRBJ2-3|TRBD2|NA
TGTGCCAGCAGTGATAGGGCTAGCGGACTCTTCACAGATACGCAGTATTTT
CASSDRASGLFTDTQYF
>TRBV20-1|TRBJ2-1|NA|few
TGCAGTGCTCCGAAGTCCTACAATGAGCAGTTCTTC
CSAPKSYNEQFF
>TRBV10-3|TRBJ2-7|NA|NA
TGTGCCATCAGTGACTGGGATTCGAGCTCCTACGAGCAGTACTTC
CAISDWDSSSYEQYF
>TRBV6-5|TRBJ1-4|NA|once
TGTGCCAGCAGTTACTCGGGCCCCCCGAATGAAAAACTGTTTTTT
CASSYSGPPNEKLFF
>TRBV28|TRBJ2-1|NA|NA
TGTGCCAGCAGTCCTCCGTCGTCGACCCAATCCAATGAGCAGTTCTTC
CASSPPSSTQSNEQFF
>TRBV7-9|TRBJ2-4|NA|few
TGTGCCAGCAGCTCACTTAAGTTTGGCAAAAACATTCAGTACTTC
CASSSLKFGKNIQYF
>TRBV2|TRBJ1-4|NA|NA
TGTGCCAGCAGTGAGGTCGGAGATGAAAAACTGTTTTTT
CASSEVGDEKLFF
>TRBV27|TRBJ2-5|NA|NA
TGTGCCAGCAGTTTCCACGTACCGGGAGCACGTCAAGAGACCCAGTACTTC
CASSFHVPGARQETQYF
>TRBV28|TRBJ2-7|TRBD2|NA
TGTGCCAGCAGCCTAGCGGGAGGGAGAGGCGAGCAGTACTTC
CASSLAGGRGEQYF